A single sample is the source of the 5 T cell receptor beta chains below, sequenced in a study of early T cells in non-severe SARS-CoV-2 infection. TCRdb called the 5' RACE reads again in MiXCR, with one record for every CDR3 protein. The repertoire holds approximately 120,000 distinct CDR3 sequences, with about 15% as singletons. Sequenced material: whole blood. The source of these receptors is an adult who was a healthcare worker with PCR-confirmed SARS-CoV-2 infection or an uninfected control (not recorded which).

Only a few counts were recorded for this clonotype. The chain couples TRBV5-1 to TRBJ2-7, with 9 bases identical to TRBD2. Trimming cost V 4 bases and J 1 base; bases outside gene matches: 6. The germline V gene has CDR1 SGHRS and CDR2 YFSETQ. This CDR3 contains 15 residues. The CDR3 region has the DNA TGCGCCAGCAGCCCCGGGACTAGCCCGTCCTACGAGCAGTACTTC. Translated, it gives CASSPGTSPSYEQYF.

The gene calls are TRBV9 and TRBJ2-3; D call uncertain. Germline V gives CDR1 SGDLS, CDR2 YYNGEE. The CDR3 runs 14 residues. V was cut by 0 bases and J by 4 bases, with 9 bases left in between. The DNA for the CDR3 is TGTGCCAGCAGCGTAGGGCCTTTCTCAGATACGCAGTATTTT. It is translated as CASSVGPFSDTQYF.

The gene calls are TRBV15 and TRBJ1-1; TRBD1 matches at 8 bases. Trimming at V came to 5 bases and at J to 1 base, leaving 6 bases not matched to a gene. Looked up from germline, CDR1 is LNHNV and CDR2 is YYDKDF (reference sequence). This CDR3 comprises 15 residues. The CDR3 here is CATSDGGTGNTEAFF. CDR3 nucleotides: TGTGCCACCAGCGATGGGGGGACAGGGAACACTGAAGCTTTCTTT.

This clonotype appeared a few times. The genes are TRBV5-1 and TRBJ1-2; D is unresolved. Germline values: CDR1 SGHRS, CDR2 YFSETQ. There are 13 residues in the CDR3. V shed 0 bases and J shed 6 bases, with 9 bases lying between them. CDR3 loop: CASSLAGGDGYTF. The CDR3 bases are TGCGCCAGCAGCTTGGCAGGTGGGGATGGCTACACCTTC. The full variable domain, rest sourced from reference TRBV5-1 and TRBJ1-2, is KAGVTQTPRYLIKTRGQQVTLSCSPISGHRSVSWYQQTPGQGLQFLFEYFSETQRNKGNFPGRFSGRQFSNSRSEMNVSTLELGDSALYLCASSLAGGDGYTFGSGTRLTVV.

This clonotype was counted at least ten times. This chain uses TRBV4-1 with TRBJ1-2; 9 bases agree with TRBD1. After removal of 7 bases from V and 6 bases from J, the junction contained 15 bases not matched to a gene. Germline V gene data show CDR1 as MGHRA and CDR2 as YSYEKL. The CDR3 is made up of 16 amino acids. The CDR3 spells CASTPSARQGGNGYTF. In DNA, the CDR3 is TGCGCCAGCACCCCGTCGGCCCGACAGGGGGGAAATGGCTACACCTTC.